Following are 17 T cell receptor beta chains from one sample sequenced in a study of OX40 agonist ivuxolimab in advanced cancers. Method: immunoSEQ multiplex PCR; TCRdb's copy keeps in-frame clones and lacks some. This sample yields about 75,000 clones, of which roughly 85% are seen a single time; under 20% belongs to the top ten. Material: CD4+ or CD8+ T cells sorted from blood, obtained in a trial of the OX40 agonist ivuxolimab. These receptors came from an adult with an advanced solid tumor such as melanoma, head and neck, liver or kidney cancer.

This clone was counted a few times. CDR3 amino acids: CATSLGGFGTEAFF. The CDR3 bases are TGTGCCACCAGCTTAGGGGGTTTTGGCACTGAAGCTTTCTTT. The chain recombines TRBV15 with TRBJ1-1, with D possibly being TRBD1 (6 bases). Trimming took 5 bases from V and 4 from J, leaving 14 bases between them. Germline CDR1 is LNHNV and CDR2 is YYDKDF (reference sequence). This CDR3 has 14 residues.

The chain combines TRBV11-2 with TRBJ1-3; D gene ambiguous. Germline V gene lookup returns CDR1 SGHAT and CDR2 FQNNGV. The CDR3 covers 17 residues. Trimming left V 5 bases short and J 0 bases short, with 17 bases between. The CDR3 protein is CASSINLRIYSGNTIYF. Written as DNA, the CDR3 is TGTGCCAGCAGCATAAACCTACGGATCTACTCTGGAAACACCATATATTTT. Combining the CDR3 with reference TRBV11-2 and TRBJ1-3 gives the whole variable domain EAGVAQSPRYKIIEKRQSVAFWCNPISGHATLYWYQQILGQGPKLLIQFQNNGVVDDSQLPKDRFSAERLKGVDSTLKIQPAKLEDSAVYLCASSINLRIYSGNTIYFGEGSWLTVV.

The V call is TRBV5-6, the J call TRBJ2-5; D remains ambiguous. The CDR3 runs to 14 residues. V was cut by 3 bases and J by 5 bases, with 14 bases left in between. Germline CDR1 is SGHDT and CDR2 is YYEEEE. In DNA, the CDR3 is TGTGCCAGCAGCTATCCCTCTCTACGTGAGACCCAGTACTTC. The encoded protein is CASSYPSLRETQYF. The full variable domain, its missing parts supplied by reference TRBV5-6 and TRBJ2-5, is DAGVTQSPTHLIKTRGQQVTLRCSPKSGHDTVSWYQQALGQGPQFIFQYYEEEERQRGNFPDRFSGHQFPNYSSELNVNALLLGDSALYLCASSYPSLRETQYFGPGTRLLVL.

The CDR3 spells CASSQGQGVSYEQYF. In nucleotides, the CDR3 is TGTGCCAGCAGCCAAGGGCAGGGGGTCTCCTACGAGCAGTACTTC. V and J are TRBV4-2 and TRBJ2-7, with 7 bases aligning to TRBD1. V dropped 1 base and J dropped 0; count of bases not matched to a gene: 3. The germline V gene encodes CDR1 LGHNA and CDR2 YNFKEQ. The CDR3 is made up of 15 amino acids.

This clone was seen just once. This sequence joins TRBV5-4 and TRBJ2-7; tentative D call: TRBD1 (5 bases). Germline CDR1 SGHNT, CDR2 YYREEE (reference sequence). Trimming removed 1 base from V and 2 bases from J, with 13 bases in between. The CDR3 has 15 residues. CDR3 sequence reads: CASSLRGQSTYEQYF. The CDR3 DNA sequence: TGTGCCAGCAGCTTGAGAGGACAATCTACCTACGAGCAGTACTTC.

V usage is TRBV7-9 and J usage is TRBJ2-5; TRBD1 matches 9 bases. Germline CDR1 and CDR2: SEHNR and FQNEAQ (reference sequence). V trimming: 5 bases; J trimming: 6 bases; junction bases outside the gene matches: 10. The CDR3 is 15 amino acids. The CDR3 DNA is TGTGCCAGCAGCCCCCATGGGACAGGGAGTCAGACCCAGTACTTC. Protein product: CASSPHGTGSQTQYF.

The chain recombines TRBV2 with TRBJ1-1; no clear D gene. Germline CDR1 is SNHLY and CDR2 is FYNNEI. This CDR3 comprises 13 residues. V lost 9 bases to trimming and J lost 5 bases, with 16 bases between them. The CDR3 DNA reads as TGTGCCAGTCGAAAAGAGACGGTTACTGAAGCTTTCTTT. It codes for CASRKETVTEAFF.

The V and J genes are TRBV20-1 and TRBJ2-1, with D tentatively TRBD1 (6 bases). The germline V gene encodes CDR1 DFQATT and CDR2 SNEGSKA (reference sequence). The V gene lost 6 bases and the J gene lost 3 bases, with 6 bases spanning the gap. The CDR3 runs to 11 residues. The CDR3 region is CSADSYNEQFF. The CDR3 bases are TGCAGTGCGGACAGCTACAATGAGCAGTTCTTC.

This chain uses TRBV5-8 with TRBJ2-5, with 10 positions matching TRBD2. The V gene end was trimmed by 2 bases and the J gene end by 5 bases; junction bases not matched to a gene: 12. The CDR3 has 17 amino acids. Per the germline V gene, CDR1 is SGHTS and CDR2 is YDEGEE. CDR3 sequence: CASSLFLIAGGRETQYF. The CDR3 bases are TGTGCCAGCAGCTTATTTCTGATAGCGGGAGGTCGTGAGACCCAGTACTTC.

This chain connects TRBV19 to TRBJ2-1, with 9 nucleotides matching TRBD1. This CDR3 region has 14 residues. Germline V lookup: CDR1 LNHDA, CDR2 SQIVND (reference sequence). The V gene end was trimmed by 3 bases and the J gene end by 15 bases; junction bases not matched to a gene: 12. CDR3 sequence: CASSIKFPGTGTFF. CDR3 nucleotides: TGTGCCAGTAGTATTAAATTTCCCGGGACAGGGACGTTCTTC.

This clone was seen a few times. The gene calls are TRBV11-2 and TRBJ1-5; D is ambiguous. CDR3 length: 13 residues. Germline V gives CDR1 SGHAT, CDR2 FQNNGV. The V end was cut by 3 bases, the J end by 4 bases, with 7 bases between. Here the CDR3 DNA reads TGTGCCAGCAGCTTCTCGGAAAATCAGCCCCAGCATTTT. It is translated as CASSFSENQPQHF. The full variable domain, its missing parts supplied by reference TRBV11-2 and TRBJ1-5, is EAGVAQSPRYKIIEKRQSVAFWCNPISGHATLYWYQQILGQGPKLLIQFQNNGVVDDSQLPKDRFSAERLKGVDSTLKIQPAKLEDSAVYLCASSFSENQPQHFGDGTRLSIL.

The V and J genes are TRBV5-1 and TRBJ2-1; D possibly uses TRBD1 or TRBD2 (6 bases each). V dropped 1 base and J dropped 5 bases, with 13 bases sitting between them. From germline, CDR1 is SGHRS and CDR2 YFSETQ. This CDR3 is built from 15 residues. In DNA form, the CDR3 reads TGCGCCAGCAGCTTGTTAGGGGGAGGTAACAATGAGCAGTTCTTC. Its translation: CASSLLGGGNNEQFF.

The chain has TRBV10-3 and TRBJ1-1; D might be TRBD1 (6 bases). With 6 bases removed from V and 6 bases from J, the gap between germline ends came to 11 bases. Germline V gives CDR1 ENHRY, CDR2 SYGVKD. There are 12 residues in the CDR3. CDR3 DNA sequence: TGTGCCATCAGGGGAGACAGGTCTGAAGCTTTCTTT. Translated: CAIRGDRSEAFF.

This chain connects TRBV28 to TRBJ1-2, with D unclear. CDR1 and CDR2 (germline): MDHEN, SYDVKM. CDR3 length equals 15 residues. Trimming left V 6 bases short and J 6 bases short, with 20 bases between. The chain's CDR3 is CASRSLGAGVHGYTF. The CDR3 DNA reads TGTGCCAGCAGAAGTCTTGGCGCAGGCGTCCATGGCTACACCTTC.

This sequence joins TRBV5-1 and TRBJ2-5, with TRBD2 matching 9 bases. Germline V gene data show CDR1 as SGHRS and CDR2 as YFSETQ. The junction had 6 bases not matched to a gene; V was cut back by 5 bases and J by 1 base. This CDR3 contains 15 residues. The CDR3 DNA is TGCGCCAGCAGTTGGCTAGCGGGGCGCCAAGAGACCCAGTACTTC. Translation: CASSWLAGRQETQYF.

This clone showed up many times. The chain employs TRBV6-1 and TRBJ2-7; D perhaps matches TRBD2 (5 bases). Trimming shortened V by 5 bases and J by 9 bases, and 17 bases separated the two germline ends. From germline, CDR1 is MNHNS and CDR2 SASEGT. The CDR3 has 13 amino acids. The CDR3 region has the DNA TGTGCCAGCAGTAACACAGCGGCCGGGGTGCAGTACTTC. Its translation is CASSNTAAGVQYF.

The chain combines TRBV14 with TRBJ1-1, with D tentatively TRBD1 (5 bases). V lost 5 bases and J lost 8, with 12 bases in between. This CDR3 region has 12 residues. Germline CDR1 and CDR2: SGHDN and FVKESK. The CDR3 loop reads CASSMGVFEAFF. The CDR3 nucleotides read TGTGCCAGCAGCATGGGGGTGTTCGAAGCTTTCTTT.